Detailed here is one T cell receptor beta chain. Its target is unknown. Cells were stimulated with overlapping HIV-1 Gag 15-mer peptides. CD40L/CD69 double-negative CD45RO-high memory CD4+ T cells were collected. These HIV-1-infected adults initiated suppressive ART in chronic infection. This sample was taken from a study of persistence of HIV-infected CD4 T cells. Sequencing used immunoSEQ version 4 in survey mode. Repertoires were generated with immunoSEQ multiplex PCR, while TCRdb's copy carries only in-frame clones and drops some. The sample lists about 36,000 clones, roughly 84% occurring once. The sequencing here drew on cultured CD4+ T cells from PBMCs, taken from a patient who received antiretroviral therapy. The origin of this receptor is an adult with HIV. The donor label of this sample is uncertain.

In nucleotides, the CDR3 is TGTGCCAGTAGTAGAGGGGGCGAACCCCAGCATTTT. Translation: CASSRGGEPQHF. The chain is built from TRBV19 and TRBJ1-5, with 7 nucleotides matching TRBD1. Germline CDR1 reads LNHDA; CDR2 reads SQIVND (reference sequence). The V and J ends lost 4 bases and 10 bases, in that order; junction bases with no gene match: 4. The CDR3 has 12 amino acids.